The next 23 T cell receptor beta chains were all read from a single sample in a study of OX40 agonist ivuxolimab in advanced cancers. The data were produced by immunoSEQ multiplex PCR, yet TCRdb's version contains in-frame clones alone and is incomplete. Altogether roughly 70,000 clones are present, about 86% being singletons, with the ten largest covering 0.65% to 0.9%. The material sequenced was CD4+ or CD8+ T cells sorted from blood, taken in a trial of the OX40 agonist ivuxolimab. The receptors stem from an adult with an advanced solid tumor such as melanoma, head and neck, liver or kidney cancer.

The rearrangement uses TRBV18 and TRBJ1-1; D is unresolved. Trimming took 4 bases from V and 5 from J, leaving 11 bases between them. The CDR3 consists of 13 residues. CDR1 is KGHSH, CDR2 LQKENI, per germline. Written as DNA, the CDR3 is TGTGCCAGCTCACGTACAGCTGGGACTGAAGCTTTCTTT. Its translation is CASSRTAGTEAFF.

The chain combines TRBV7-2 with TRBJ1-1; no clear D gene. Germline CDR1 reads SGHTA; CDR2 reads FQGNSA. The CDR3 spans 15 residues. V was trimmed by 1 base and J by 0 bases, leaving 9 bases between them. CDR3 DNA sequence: TGTGCCAGCAGCTTAGAATTGTCTGTGAACACTGAAGCTTTCTTT. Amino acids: CASSLELSVNTEAFF.

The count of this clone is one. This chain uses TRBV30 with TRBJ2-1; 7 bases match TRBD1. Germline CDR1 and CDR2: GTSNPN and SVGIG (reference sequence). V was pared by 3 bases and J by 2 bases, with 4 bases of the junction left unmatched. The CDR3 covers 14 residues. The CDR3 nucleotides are TGTGCCTGGAGGGTCCAGGGGGCCTACAATGAGCAGTTCTTC. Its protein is CAWRVQGAYNEQFF.

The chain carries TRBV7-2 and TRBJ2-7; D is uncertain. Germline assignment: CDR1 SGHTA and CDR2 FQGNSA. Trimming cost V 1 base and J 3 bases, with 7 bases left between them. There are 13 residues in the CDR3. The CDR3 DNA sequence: TGTGCCAGCAGCTTAGGCCCGGGCTACGAGCAGTACTTC. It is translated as CASSLGPGYEQYF.

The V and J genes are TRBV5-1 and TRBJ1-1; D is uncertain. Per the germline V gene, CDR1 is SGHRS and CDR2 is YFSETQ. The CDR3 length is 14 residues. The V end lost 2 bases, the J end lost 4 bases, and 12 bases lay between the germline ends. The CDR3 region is CASSFGDPATEAFF. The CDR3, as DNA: TGCGCCAGCAGCTTCGGGGATCCTGCCACTGAAGCTTTCTTT.

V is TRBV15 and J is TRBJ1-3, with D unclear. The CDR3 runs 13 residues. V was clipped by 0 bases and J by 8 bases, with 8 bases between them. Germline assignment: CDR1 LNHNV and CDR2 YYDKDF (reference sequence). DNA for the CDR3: TGTGCCACCAGCAGAGATGCGGGGTACACCATATATTTT. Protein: CATSRDAGYTIYF.

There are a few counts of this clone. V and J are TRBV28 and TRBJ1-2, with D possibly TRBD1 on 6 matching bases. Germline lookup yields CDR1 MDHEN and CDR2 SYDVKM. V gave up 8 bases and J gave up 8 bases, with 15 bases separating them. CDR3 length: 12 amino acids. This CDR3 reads CASLSGAEGYTF. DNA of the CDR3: TGTGCCAGCCTTTCGGGGGCTGAAGGCTACACCTTC.

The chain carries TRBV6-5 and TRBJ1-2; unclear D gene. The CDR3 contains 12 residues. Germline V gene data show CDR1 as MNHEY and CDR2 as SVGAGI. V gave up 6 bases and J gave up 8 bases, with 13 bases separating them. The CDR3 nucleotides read TGTGCCAGCAGCCAGGACCCGGGGGGCTACACCTTC. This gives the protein CASSQDPGGYTF.

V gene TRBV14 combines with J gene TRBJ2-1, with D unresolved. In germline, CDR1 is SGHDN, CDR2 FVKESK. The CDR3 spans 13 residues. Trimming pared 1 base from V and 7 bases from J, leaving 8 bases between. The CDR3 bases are TGTGCCAGCAGCCAAGGGACGGTGAATGAGCAGTTCTTC. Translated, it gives CASSQGTVNEQFF.

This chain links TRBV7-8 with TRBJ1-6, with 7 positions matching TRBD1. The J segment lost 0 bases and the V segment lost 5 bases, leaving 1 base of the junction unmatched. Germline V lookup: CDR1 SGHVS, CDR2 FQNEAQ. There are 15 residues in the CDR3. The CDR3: CASSQGGSYNSPLHF. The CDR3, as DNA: TGTGCCAGCAGCCAGGGGGGCTCCTATAATTCACCCCTCCACTTT. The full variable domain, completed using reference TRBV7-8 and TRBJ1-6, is GAGVSQSPRYKVAKRGQDVALRCDPISGHVSLFWYQQALGQGPEFLTYFQNEAQLDKSGLPSDRFFAERPEGSVSTLKIQRTQQEDSAVYLCASSQGGSYNSPLHFGNGTRLTVT.

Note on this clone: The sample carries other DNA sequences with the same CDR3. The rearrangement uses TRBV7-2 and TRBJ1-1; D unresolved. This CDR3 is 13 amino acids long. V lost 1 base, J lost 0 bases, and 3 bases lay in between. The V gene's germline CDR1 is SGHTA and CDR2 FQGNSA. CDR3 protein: CASSLVVNTEAFF. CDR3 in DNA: TGTGCCAGCAGCTTAGTCGTGAACACTGAAGCTTTCTTT. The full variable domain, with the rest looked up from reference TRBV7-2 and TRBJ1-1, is GAGVSQSPSNKVTEKGKDVELRCDPISGHTALYWYRQSLGQGLEFLIYFQGNSAPDKSGLPSDRFSAERTGGSVSTLTIQRTQQEDSAVYLCASSLVVNTEAFFGQGTRLTVV.

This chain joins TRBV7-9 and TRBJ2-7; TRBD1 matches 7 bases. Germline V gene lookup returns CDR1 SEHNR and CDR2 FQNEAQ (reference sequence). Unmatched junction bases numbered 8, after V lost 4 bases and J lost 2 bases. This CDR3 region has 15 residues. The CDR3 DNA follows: TGTGCCAGCAGCTCAGACAGGGCAAAAACCTACGAGCAGTACTTC. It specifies CASSSDRAKTYEQYF.

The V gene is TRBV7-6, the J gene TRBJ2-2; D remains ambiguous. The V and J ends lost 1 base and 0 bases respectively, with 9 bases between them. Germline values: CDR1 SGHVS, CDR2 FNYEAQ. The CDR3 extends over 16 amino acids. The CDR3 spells CASSLVGTSNTGELFF. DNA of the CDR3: TGTGCCAGCAGCTTAGTGGGCACTTCGAACACCGGGGAGCTGTTTTTT.

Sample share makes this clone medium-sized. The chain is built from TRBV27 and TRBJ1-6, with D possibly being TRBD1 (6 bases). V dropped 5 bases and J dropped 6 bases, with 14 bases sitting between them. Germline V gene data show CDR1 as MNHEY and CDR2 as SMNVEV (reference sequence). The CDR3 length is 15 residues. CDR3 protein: CASSPRQVSNSPLHF. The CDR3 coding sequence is TGTGCCAGCAGTCCCCGACAGGTGAGTAATTCACCCCTCCACTTT.

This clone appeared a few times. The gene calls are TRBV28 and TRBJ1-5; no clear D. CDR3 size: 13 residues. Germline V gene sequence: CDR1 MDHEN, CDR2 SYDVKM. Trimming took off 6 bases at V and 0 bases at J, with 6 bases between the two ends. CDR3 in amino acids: CASRLFSNQPQHF. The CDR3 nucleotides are TGTGCCAGCAGGCTATTTAGCAATCAGCCCCAGCATTTT.

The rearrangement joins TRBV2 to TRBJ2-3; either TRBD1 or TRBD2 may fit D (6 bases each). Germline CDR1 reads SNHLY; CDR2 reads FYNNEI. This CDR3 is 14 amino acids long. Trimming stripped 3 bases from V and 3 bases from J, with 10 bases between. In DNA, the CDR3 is TGTGCCAGCAGTGAGGTAGGGGGGACAGATACGCAGTATTTT. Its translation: CASSEVGGTDTQYF.

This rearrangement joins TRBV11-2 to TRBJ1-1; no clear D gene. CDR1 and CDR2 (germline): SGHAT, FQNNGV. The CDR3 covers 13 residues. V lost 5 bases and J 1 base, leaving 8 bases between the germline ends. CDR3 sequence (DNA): TGTGCCAGCAGCGCCCAGACGAACACTGAAGCTTTCTTT. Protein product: CASSAQTNTEAFF.

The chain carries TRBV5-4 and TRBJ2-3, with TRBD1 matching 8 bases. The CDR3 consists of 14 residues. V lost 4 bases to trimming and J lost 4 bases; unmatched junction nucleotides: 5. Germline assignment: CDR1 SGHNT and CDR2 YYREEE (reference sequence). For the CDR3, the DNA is TGTGCCAGCAGCCCGGACAGGGTTGCAGATACGCAGTATTTT. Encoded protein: CASSPDRVADTQYF.

The CDR3 DNA is TGTGCCAGCAGTTACGAGACAGGGGGTAGTACCGGGGAGCTGTTTTTT. Translating it yields CASSYETGGSTGELFF. The chain carries TRBV6-5 and TRBJ2-2, with TRBD1 matching over 9 bases. V lost 2 bases to trimming and J lost 5 bases; unmatched junction nucleotides: 6. The CDR3 covers 16 residues. CDR1 is MNHEY, CDR2 SVGAGI, per germline.

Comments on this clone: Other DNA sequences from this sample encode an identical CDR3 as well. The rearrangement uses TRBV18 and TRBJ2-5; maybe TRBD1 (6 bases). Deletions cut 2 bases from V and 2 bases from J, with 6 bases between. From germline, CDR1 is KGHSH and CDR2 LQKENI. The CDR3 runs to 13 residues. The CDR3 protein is CASSPGQQETQYF. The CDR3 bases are TGTGCCAGCTCACCAGGACAGCAAGAGACCCAGTACTTC.

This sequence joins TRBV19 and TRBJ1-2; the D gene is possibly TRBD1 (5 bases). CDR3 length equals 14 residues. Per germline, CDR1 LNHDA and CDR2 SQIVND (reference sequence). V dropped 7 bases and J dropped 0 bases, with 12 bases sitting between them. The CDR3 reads CASTSGASNYGYTF. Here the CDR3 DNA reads TGTGCCAGTACCTCCGGGGCATCTAACTATGGCTACACCTTC.

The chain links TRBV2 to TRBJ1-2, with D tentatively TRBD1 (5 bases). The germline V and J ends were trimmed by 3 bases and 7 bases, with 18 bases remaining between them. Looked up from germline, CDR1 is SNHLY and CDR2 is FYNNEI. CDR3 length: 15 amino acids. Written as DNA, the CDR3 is TGTGCCAGCAGTGAGGGGGGACGCCTCAAGGGTGGCTACACCTTC. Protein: CASSEGGRLKGGYTF.

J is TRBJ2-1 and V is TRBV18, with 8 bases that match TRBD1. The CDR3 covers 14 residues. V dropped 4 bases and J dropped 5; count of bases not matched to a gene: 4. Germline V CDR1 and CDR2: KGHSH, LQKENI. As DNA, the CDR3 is TGTGCCAGCTCACTTGGACAGGGACACAATGAGCAGTTCTTC. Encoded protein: CASSLGQGHNEQFF.